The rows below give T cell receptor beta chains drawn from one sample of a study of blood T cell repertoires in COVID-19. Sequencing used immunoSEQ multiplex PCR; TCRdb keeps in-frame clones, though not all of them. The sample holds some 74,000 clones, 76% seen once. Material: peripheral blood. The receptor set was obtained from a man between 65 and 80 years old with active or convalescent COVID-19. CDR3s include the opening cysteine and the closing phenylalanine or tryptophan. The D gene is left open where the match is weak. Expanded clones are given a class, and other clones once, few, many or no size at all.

CDR3 DNA: TGTGCCTGGACGCGGGGTACTGAAGCTTTCTTT; CDR3 protein: CAWTRGTEAFF; J gene: TRBJ1-1; V gene: TRBV30; clone size: once; D gene: NA
CDR3 DNA: TGTGCCAGCTCGACCCGGGACTCCTACGAGCAGTACTTC; CDR3 protein: CASSTRDSYEQYF; J gene: TRBJ2-7; V gene: TRBV6-6; clone size: NA; D gene: NA
CDR3 DNA: TGTGCCAGCAGCTCCAGACTAGCGGCAAACCAAGAGACCCAGTACTTC; CDR3 protein: CASSSRLAANQETQYF; J gene: TRBJ2-5; V gene: TRBV13; clone size: once; D gene: TRBD2
CDR3 DNA: TGTGCCAGTAGTGCAGGGGCTCGGCAGCCCCAGCATTTT; CDR3 protein: CASSAGARQPQHF; J gene: TRBJ1-5; V gene: TRBV19; clone size: NA; D gene: NA
CDR3 DNA: TGCGCCAGCAGCTTGGAGCCAGGCCATCTCGACGAGCAGTACTTC; CDR3 protein: CASSLEPGHLDEQYF; J gene: TRBJ2-7; V gene: TRBV5-1; clone size: NA; D gene: NA
CDR3 DNA: TGTGCCAGCAGTTCTTACAGGGGATATACTGAAGCTTTCTTT; CDR3 protein: CASSSYRGYTEAFF; J gene: TRBJ1-1; V gene: TRBV14; clone size: few; D gene: TRBD1
CDR3 DNA: TGTGCCAGCCTACCACTCGGGACAGGGACCTACGAGCAGTACTTC; CDR3 protein: CASLPLGTGTYEQYF; J gene: TRBJ2-7; V gene: TRBV27; clone size: NA; D gene: TRBD1
CDR3 DNA: TGCGCCAGCAGTGGGGGAGGGGGAAGGACTGAAGCTTTCTTT; CDR3 protein: CASSGGGGRTEAFF; J gene: TRBJ1-1; V gene: TRBV5-1; clone size: NA; D gene: NA
CDR3 DNA: TGTGCCAGTATAGGGGACAGGGTTCGAAATCAGCCCCAGCATTTT; CDR3 protein: CASIGDRVRNQPQHF; J gene: TRBJ1-5; V gene: TRBV19; clone size: NA; D gene: TRBD1
CDR3 DNA: TGTGCCAGCAGCTCGACAGGGGAAGGCGAGCAGTACTTC; CDR3 protein: CASSSTGEGEQYF; J gene: TRBJ2-7; V gene: TRBV11-2; clone size: NA; D gene: TRBD1
CDR3 DNA: TGCGCCAGCAGTCAATCATTTGTACGGAGCACAGATACGCAGTATTTT; CDR3 protein: CASSQSFVRSTDTQYF; J gene: TRBJ2-3; V gene: TRBV23-1; clone size: NA; D gene: NA
CDR3 DNA: TGTGCCTGGATTCCGACGGGAGGATTGAACACTGAAGCTTTCTTT; CDR3 protein: CAWIPTGGLNTEAFF; J gene: TRBJ1-1; V gene: TRBV30; clone size: NA; D gene: NA
CDR3 DNA: TGTGCCAGCAGTTTATACCCTCTAAAACGACACTCTGGGGCCAACGTCCTGACTTTC; CDR3 protein: CASSLYPLKRHSGANVLTF; J gene: TRBJ2-6; V gene: TRBV28; clone size: NA; D gene: NA
CDR3 DNA: TGTGCCAGCAGCTCACGCGGGACAGGGGAACACGAGCAGTACTTC; CDR3 protein: CASSSRGTGEHEQYF; J gene: TRBJ2-7; V gene: TRBV7-2; clone size: NA; D gene: TRBD1
CDR3 DNA: TGTGCCAGCAGCTTGATGGTGGGGGGGCCGGAAGAGACCCAGTACTTC; CDR3 protein: CASSLMVGGPEETQYF; J gene: TRBJ2-5; V gene: TRBV5-4; clone size: NA; D gene: NA
CDR3 DNA: TGTGCCAGCAGTCCCCAGACAGGACCGGGCGAGCAGTACTTC; CDR3 protein: CASSPQTGPGEQYF; J gene: TRBJ2-7; V gene: TRBV6-5; clone size: NA; D gene: NA